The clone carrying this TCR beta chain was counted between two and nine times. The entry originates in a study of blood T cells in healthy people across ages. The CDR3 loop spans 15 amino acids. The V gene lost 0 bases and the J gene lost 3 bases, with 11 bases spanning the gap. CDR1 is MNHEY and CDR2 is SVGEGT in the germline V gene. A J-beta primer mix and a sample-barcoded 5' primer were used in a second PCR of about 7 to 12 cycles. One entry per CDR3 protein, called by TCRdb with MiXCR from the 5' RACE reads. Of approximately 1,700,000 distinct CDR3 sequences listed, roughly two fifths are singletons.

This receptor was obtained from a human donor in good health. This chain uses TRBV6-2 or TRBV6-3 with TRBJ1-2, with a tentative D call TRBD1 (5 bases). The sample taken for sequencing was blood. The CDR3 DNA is TGTGCCAGCAGTTACTCAAGGGGCCGGTACTATGGCTACACCTTC. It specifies CASSYSRGRYYGYTF.